The entry below gives a single T cell receptor (beta chain) sequence along with its context. The length of the CDR3 is 15 residues. The V gene's germline CDR1 is SGHTA and CDR2 FQGTGA. The trim removed 5 bases at V and 5 bases at J, leaving 6 bases unmatched. This entry belongs to a study of blood T cell repertoires in COVID-19. Study information: Some COVID-19 samples were acute and others convalescent; all came from the United States, Italy and Spain.

The method was immunoSEQ multiplex PCR; TCRdb's version includes in-frame clones alone and lacks a portion of them. The sample lists about 130,000 clones, 65% to 85% seen once, with roughly 1.8% in the top ten. J is TRBJ2-2 and V is TRBV7-3; 9 nucleotides line up with TRBD2. Source material: peripheral blood. This TCR derives from a man in his 70s with acute or convalescent COVID-19. In nucleotides, the CDR3 is TGTGCCAGCAGCCCGCGGGGGGGCATTACCGGGGAGCTGTTTTTT. It codes for CASSPRGGITGELFF. Full variable domain (rest looked up from reference TRBV7-3 and TRBJ2-2): GAGVSQTPSNKVTEKGKYVELRCDPISGHTALYWYRQSLGQGPEFLIYFQGTGAADDSGLPNDRFFAVRPEGSVSTLKIQRTERGDSAVYLCASSPRGGITGELFFGEGSRLTVL.